These 13 T cell receptor beta chains were sequenced from one sample in a study of blood T cell repertoires in COVID-19. Clones were read by immunoSEQ multiplex PCR, and TCRdb kept only the in-frame ones, dropping some. This sample yields under 60,000 clones, of which over 70% are seen a single time; roughly an eighth belongs to the top ten. The specimen sequenced was peripheral blood. Source of these receptors: a human donor with active COVID-19. The donor label of this sample is uncertain.

This chain connects TRBV7-3 to TRBJ2-3; D is possibly TRBD2 (6 bases). Trimming removed 5 bases at V and 6 bases at J, with 15 bases between. This CDR3 is 14 amino acids long. Germline CDR1 reads SGHTA; CDR2 reads FQGTGA. CDR3 residues: CASSPDWGRDTQYF. The CDR3 bases are TGTGCCAGCAGCCCGGACTGGGGGAGGGATACGCAGTATTTT.

The chain has TRBV11-2 and TRBJ2-7; TRBD1 matches 10 bases. Germline assignment: CDR1 SGHAT and CDR2 FQNNGV. Unmatched junction bases numbered 3, after V lost 2 bases and J lost 5 bases. The CDR3 covers 14 residues. CDR3 in DNA: TGTGCCAGCAGCTTAAGGACAGGGGGACACGAGCAGTACTTC. Translated: CASSLRTGGHEQYF.

V is TRBV7-9 and J is TRBJ1-4; TRBD1 might be the D (5 bases). The V end was cut by 5 bases, the J end by 5 bases, with 15 bases between. Per germline, CDR1 SEHNR and CDR2 FQNEAQ (reference sequence). CDR3 length equals 15 residues. The DNA for the CDR3 is TGTGCCAGCAGCCCAGCGGGGCTCGGAAATGAAAAACTGTTTTTT. Amino acids: CASSPAGLGNEKLFF. The variable domain in full, completed from reference TRBV7-9 and TRBJ1-4, reads DTGVSQNPRHKITKRGQNVTFRCDPISEHNRLYWYRQTLGQGPEFLTYFQNEAQLEKSRLLSDRFSAERPKGSFSTLEIQRTEQGDSAMYLCASSPAGLGNEKLFFGSGTQLSVL.

V is TRBV25-1 and J is TRBJ1-3; D uncertain. This CDR3 region has 12 residues. CDR1 is MGHDK and CDR2 is SYGVNS in the germline V gene. Trimming stripped 8 bases from V and 0 bases from J, with 5 bases between. The CDR3 DNA sequence: TGTGCCAGCCTCAGCTCTGGAAACACCATATATTTT. Protein: CASLSSGNTIYF.

The chain uses TRBV5-8 and TRBJ1-1; D call uncertain. The CDR3 totals 14 residues. CDR1 SGHTS and CDR2 YDEGEE come from the germline V gene. The ends were cut back, 7 bases at V and 0 bases at J, with 13 bases in the middle. This chain's CDR3 is CASSWAIMNTEAFF. CDR3 sequence (DNA): TGTGCCAGCTCCTGGGCCATAATGAACACTGAAGCTTTCTTT.

This chain uses TRBV7-2 with TRBJ1-1; D is unresolved. From germline, CDR1 is SGHTA and CDR2 FQGNSA. CDR3 length equals 15 residues. The ends were cut back, 3 bases at V and 1 base at J, with 12 bases in the middle. The CDR3 DNA reads as TGTGCCAGCAGCTTCACTCGATCAGGGAACACTGAAGCTTTCTTT. It codes for CASSFTRSGNTEAFF. The full variable domain, with the rest looked up from reference TRBV7-2 and TRBJ1-1, is GAGVSQSPSNKVTEKGKDVELRCDPISGHTALYWYRQSLGQGLEFLIYFQGNSAPDKSGLPSDRFSAERTGGSVSTLTIQRTQQEDSAVYLCASSFTRSGNTEAFFGQGTRLTVV.

This chain uses TRBV29-1 with TRBJ1-1; 7 bases align to TRBD1. Germline V lookup: CDR1 SQVTM, CDR2 ANQGSEA. The ends lost 0 bases at V and 10 bases at J; junction bases unmatched: 11. The CDR3 is 14 amino acids. CDR3 DNA: TGCAGCGTTGAAGATCCTGACAGGGCCCGAGGAGCTTTCTTT. Protein sequence: CSVEDPDRARGAFF.

The chain is built from TRBV11-2 and TRBJ2-5; D gene ambiguous. The germline CDR1 and CDR2 sequences are SGHAT and FQNNGV. The CDR3 contains 11 residues. V was cut by 2 bases and J by 7 bases, with 5 bases left in between. The CDR3 region has the DNA TGTGCCAGCAGCTTATCGGGGACCCAGTACTTC. This encodes CASSLSGTQYF.

This clone came up a few times. V is TRBV4-2 and J is TRBJ2-7, with 11 bases lining up with TRBD2. The CDR3 loop spans 15 amino acids. Germline CDR1 LGHNA, CDR2 YNFKEQ. The junction had 2 bases not matched to a gene; V was cut back by 1 base and J by 3 bases. CDR3 sequence reads: CASSQALAGVYEQYF. The CDR3 DNA is TGTGCCAGCAGCCAAGCACTAGCGGGAGTCTACGAGCAGTACTTC.

The CDR3 DNA reads as TGTGCCAGCAGACAGGGGGTTAATGAAAAACTGTTTTTT. Translation: CASRQGVNEKLFF. The chain carries TRBV28 and TRBJ1-4, with TRBD1 identical over 8 bases. CDR1 and CDR2 from the germline V gene are MDHEN and SYDVKM. Losses at the gene ends were 6 bases for V and 4 bases for J; bases not matched to a gene: 1. This CDR3 spans 13 amino acids. The variable domain in full, completed from reference TRBV28 and TRBJ1-4, reads DVKVTQSSRYLVKRTGEKVFLECVQDMDHENMFWYRQDPGLGLRLIYFSYDVKMKEKGDIPEGYSVSREKKERFSLILESASTNQTSMYLCASRQGVNEKLFFGSGTQLSVL.

This clone was seen more than once but under ten times. CDR3 region: CASSRQGAGEQYF. CDR3 nucleotide sequence: TGTGCCAGCAGCCGACAGGGGGCGGGTGAGCAGTACTTC. V gene TRBV7-2 combines with J gene TRBJ2-7; 10 positions match TRBD1. The J segment lost 7 bases and the V segment lost 5 bases, leaving 5 bases of the junction unmatched. Germline CDR1 is SGHTA and CDR2 is FQGNSA. The CDR3 extends over 13 amino acids.

The rearrangement links TRBV19 to TRBJ2-6; the match to TRBD2 covers 7 bases. V lost 8 bases to trimming and J lost 0 bases; unmatched junction nucleotides: 1. This CDR3 has 14 residues. Germline V gene lookup returns CDR1 LNHDA and CDR2 SQIVND (reference sequence). Here the CDR3 reads CASRDYSGANVLTF. In DNA, the CDR3 is TGTGCCAGTCGGGACTACTCTGGGGCCAACGTCCTGACTTTC.

The CDR3 DNA reads TGTGCCAGCAGCTTTCTAGCCAAAAACATTCAGTACTTC. It specifies CASSFLAKNIQYF. The chain employs TRBV11-2 and TRBJ2-4; D call uncertain. Germline V lookup: CDR1 SGHAT, CDR2 FQNNGV. V was pared by 3 bases and J by 0 bases, with 3 bases between. The length of the CDR3 is 13 residues.